Shown below are 21 T cell receptor beta chains from a single sample sequenced in a study of cytomegalovirus exposure and HLA in healthy donors. The PCR ran on 60 Vbeta and 13 Jbeta primers. Produced via immunoSEQ multiplex PCR; TCRdb's table is partial and in-frame only. The profile shows 220,000 or so clones, roughly three quarters of them singletons. Sequencing was done on a sample of PBMCs. These receptors were obtained from a man aged 45 to 65 in good health and CMV-seronegative.

The chain joins TRBV5-1 to TRBJ2-3; TRBD2 matches at 9 bases. Germline CDR1 SGHRS, CDR2 YFSETQ. This CDR3 has 15 amino acids. V dropped 5 bases and J dropped 0; count of bases not matched to a gene: 4. DNA of the CDR3: TGCGCCAGCAGTCCTAGCGGGGCTAGCACAGATACGCAGTATTTT. Protein: CASSPSGASTDTQYF.

The V gene is TRBV2, the J gene TRBJ1-5, with D possibly being TRBD1 (5 bases). The germline CDR1 and CDR2 sequences are SNHLY and FYNNEI. This CDR3 has 15 amino acids. V gave up 1 base and J gave up 6 bases, with 13 bases separating them. CDR3: CASSEGTGGFQPQHF. CDR3 bases: TGTGCCAGCAGTGAAGGGACGGGGGGATTTCAGCCCCAGCATTTT.

The chain employs TRBV6-5 and TRBJ2-7; 11 nucleotides line up with TRBD2. The CDR3 runs to 14 residues. Germline V lookup: CDR1 MNHEY, CDR2 SVGAGI. The ends lost 6 bases at V and 1 base at J; junction bases unmatched: 2. CDR3 sequence (DNA): TGTGCCAGCAGGGGGACTAGCGGATCCTACGAGCAGTACTTC. Translated, it gives CASRGTSGSYEQYF.

CDR3 in DNA: TGCGCCAGCACCCCACTAGCGGGTAGCACAGATACGCAGTATTTT. Translating gives CASTPLAGSTDTQYF. The chain is built from TRBV10-1 and TRBJ2-3; 9 positions match TRBD2. This CDR3 has 15 amino acids. CDR1 is WNHNN, CDR2 SYGVQD, per germline (reference sequence). V lost 7 bases and J lost 0; bases outside the gene matches: 5.

The rearrangement uses TRBV6-5 and TRBJ1-1; D is uncertain. Germline V CDR1 and CDR2: MNHEY, SVGAGI. V shed 4 bases and J shed 4 bases, with 19 bases lying between them. There are 16 residues in the CDR3. The CDR3 DNA is TGTGCCAGCAGTTCCTCAGAAATAGGGAGGGTCACTGAAGCTTTCTTT. This codes for CASSSSEIGRVTEAFF.

This chain links TRBV28 with TRBJ1-1, with D tentatively TRBD1 (5 bases). Germline V lookup: CDR1 MDHEN, CDR2 SYDVKM. This CDR3 has 13 amino acids. V shed 5 bases and J shed 7 bases, with 14 bases lying between them. The CDR3 protein is CASSRKRQFEAFF. The CDR3 nucleotides are TGTGCCAGCAGTCGGAAGAGACAGTTTGAAGCTTTCTTT. Full variable domain (missing parts from reference TRBV28 and TRBJ1-1): DVKVTQSSRYLVKRTGEKVFLECVQDMDHENMFWYRQDPGLGLRLIYFSYDVKMKEKGDIPEGYSVSREKKERFSLILESASTNQTSMYLCASSRKRQFEAFFGQGTRLTVV.

The V call is TRBV5-1, the J call TRBJ2-7; D is perhaps TRBD1 (6 bases). The V gene lost 0 bases and the J gene lost 0 bases, with 10 bases spanning the gap. This CDR3 comprises 15 residues. The germline gives CDR1 SGHRS, CDR2 YFSETQ. For the CDR3, the DNA is TGCGCCAGCAGCTTGGAGGGGGACACCTCCTACGAGCAGTACTTC. Translating it yields CASSLEGDTSYEQYF.

This chain connects TRBV5-1 to TRBJ2-7, with 15 bases lining up with TRBD2. The germline CDR1 and CDR2 sequences are SGHRS and YFSETQ. The CDR3 has 16 residues. The ends lost 3 bases at V and 4 bases at J; junction bases unmatched: 5. CDR3 coding DNA: TGCGCCAGCAGCTACGGACTAGCGGGAGGGCCATACGAGCAGTACTTC. Translated: CASSYGLAGGPYEQYF.

This sequence joins TRBV29-1 and TRBJ2-5; 10 bases fit TRBD2. Unmatched junction bases numbered 10, after V lost 7 bases and J lost 5 bases. The CDR3 sequence is 14 residues long. CDR1 SQVTM and CDR2 ANQGSEA come from the germline V gene. The CDR3 nucleotides are TGCAGCGGGACTAGCGGAGTTCGCATGGAGACCCAGTACTTC. Translating gives CSGTSGVRMETQYF.

This chain links TRBV15 with TRBJ1-4, with 7 bases matching TRBD1. CDR3 size: 14 residues. Germline V gives CDR1 LNHNV, CDR2 YYDKDF (reference sequence). Unmatched junction bases numbered 7, after V lost 4 bases and J lost 8 bases. As DNA, the CDR3 is TGTGCCACCAGCATACAACGGGACAGAGAAAAACTGTTTTTT. It encodes CATSIQRDREKLFF.

The genes are TRBV28 and TRBJ1-4, with D unresolved. This CDR3 contains 13 residues. From germline, CDR1 is MDHEN and CDR2 SYDVKM. V shed 4 bases and J shed 8 bases, with 11 bases lying between them. In DNA form, the CDR3 reads TGTGCCAGCAGTTCTCACAGTGGCGAAAAACTGTTTTTT. Its protein is CASSSHSGEKLFF.

Only a few counts were recorded for this clone. CDR3 sequence reads: CASSVEGGGRREQYF. CDR3 DNA: TGTGCCAGCAGCGTAGAGGGGGGGGGCCGACGCGAGCAGTACTTC. The chain carries TRBV9 and TRBJ2-7; tentatively, D is TRBD2 (7 bases). The V end was cut by 0 bases, the J end by 6 bases, with 16 bases between. This CDR3 comprises 15 residues. From germline, CDR1 is SGDLS and CDR2 YYNGEE. Using reference TRBV9 and TRBJ2-7 for the parts outside the CDR3, the full variable domain is DSGVTQTPKHLITATGQRVTLRCSPRSGDLSVYWYQQSLDQGLQFLIQYYNGEERAKGNILERFSAQQFPDLHSELNLSSLELGDSALYFCASSVEGGGRREQYFGPGTRLTVT.

This clone came up once. The genes are TRBV7-3 and TRBJ2-3; tentatively, D is TRBD2 (5 bases). V was clipped by 4 bases and J by 6 bases, with 11 bases between them. CDR3 length: 13 residues. Germline CDR1 is SGHTA and CDR2 is FQGTGA. The CDR3 protein is CASSSHGVDTQYF. Written as DNA, the CDR3 is TGTGCCAGCAGCTCTCACGGGGTGGATACGCAGTATTTT.

The J gene is TRBJ1-1, the V gene TRBV7-3; D remains unclear. The V gene's germline CDR1 is SGHTA and CDR2 FQGTGA. V was clipped by 2 bases and J by 6 bases, with 10 bases between them. This CDR3 is 13 amino acids long. CDR3 sequence (DNA): TGTGCCAGCAGCTTAGGCGGGAATTCTGAAGCTTTCTTT. As protein: CASSLGGNSEAFF.

This clone turned up a few times. The rearrangement joins TRBV28 to TRBJ2-7, with 16 bases identical to TRBD2. V lost 8 bases to trimming and J lost 6 bases; unmatched junction nucleotides: 7. The CDR3 is 15 residues long. The germline CDR1 and CDR2 sequences are MDHEN and SYDVKM. The CDR3 DNA reads TGTGCCAGCGGCGGGACTAGCGGGAGGGCCCGCGAGCAGTACTTC. Translating it yields CASGGTSGRAREQYF.

This chain links TRBV7-6 with TRBJ2-1, with 9 nucleotides matching TRBD2. The CDR3 runs 22 residues. Germline CDR1 reads SGHVS; CDR2 reads FNYEAQ. The V gene end was trimmed by 2 bases and the J gene end by 5 bases; junction bases not matched to a gene: 25. The CDR3 sequence is CASSLLLSAGGAAQINNNEQFF. DNA for the CDR3: TGTGCCAGCAGCTTATTATTATCGGCGGGAGGGGCTGCTCAGATAAATAACAATGAGCAGTTCTTC.

The V and J genes are TRBV6-6 and TRBJ1-1, with a possible D match to TRBD1 (6 bases). The V end was cut by 7 bases, the J end by 3 bases, with 15 bases between. The CDR3 sequence is 14 residues long. Germline CDR1 MNHNY, CDR2 SVGAGI (reference sequence). The CDR3 DNA reads as TGTGCCAGCATCCGGGGAGGGGGTGACACTGAAGCTTTCTTT. Translation gives CASIRGGGDTEAFF.

The chain has TRBV25-1 and TRBJ2-1, with D possibly matching TRBD2 (5 bases). CDR3 length: 16 residues. Germline CDR1 and CDR2: MGHDK and SYGVNS. V dropped 5 bases and J dropped 0 bases, with 14 bases sitting between them. The DNA for the CDR3 is TGTGCCAGCAGTTTTGGTGCGGGTACCTCCTACAATGAGCAGTTCTTC. It encodes CASSFGAGTSYNEQFF.

The chain couples TRBV19 to TRBJ2-2; D might be TRBD2 (7 bases). The CDR3 is 15 residues long. V shed 3 bases and J shed 4 bases, with 12 bases lying between them. Germline CDR1 is LNHDA and CDR2 is SQIVND (reference sequence). The CDR3 protein is CASSMGGRGTGELFF. Written as DNA, the CDR3 is TGTGCCAGTAGTATGGGGGGGCGTGGCACCGGGGAGCTGTTTTTT.

The chain has TRBV9 and TRBJ1-1; a weak D match, TRBD1 (6 bases). The germline CDR1 and CDR2 sequences are SGDLS and YYNGEE. V was trimmed by 7 bases and J by 5 bases, leaving 21 bases between them. The CDR3 sequence is 15 residues long. CDR3 in amino acids: CASSPQGTDATEAFF. The DNA for the CDR3 is TGTGCCAGCTCCCCTCAGGGGACGGACGCTACTGAAGCTTTCTTT.

The chain couples TRBV18 to TRBJ1-3; TRBD1 aligns across 10 bases. V shed 8 bases and J 4 bases; nucleotides not matched to a gene: 2. Looked up from germline, CDR1 is KGHSH and CDR2 is LQKENI. The CDR3 covers 13 residues. CDR3 in amino acids: CASAGQGGNTIYF. In DNA, the CDR3 is TGTGCCAGCGCGGGACAGGGGGGAAACACCATATATTTT.